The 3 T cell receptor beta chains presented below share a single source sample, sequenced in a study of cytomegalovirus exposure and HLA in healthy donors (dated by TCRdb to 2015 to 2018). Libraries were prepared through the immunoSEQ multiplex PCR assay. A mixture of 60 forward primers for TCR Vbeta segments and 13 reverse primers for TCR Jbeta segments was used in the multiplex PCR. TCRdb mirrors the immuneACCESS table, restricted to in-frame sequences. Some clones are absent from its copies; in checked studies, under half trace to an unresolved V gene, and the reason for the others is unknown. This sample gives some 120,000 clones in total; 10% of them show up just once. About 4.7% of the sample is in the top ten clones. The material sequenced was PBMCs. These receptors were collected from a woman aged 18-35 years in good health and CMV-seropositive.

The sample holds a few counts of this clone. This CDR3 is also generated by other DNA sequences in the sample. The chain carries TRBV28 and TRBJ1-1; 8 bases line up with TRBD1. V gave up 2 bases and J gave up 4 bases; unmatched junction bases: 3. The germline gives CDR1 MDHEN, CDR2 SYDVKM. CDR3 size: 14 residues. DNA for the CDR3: TGTGCCAGCAGTTTACAGGGGGCGGCCACTGAAGCTTTCTTT. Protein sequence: CASSLQGAATEAFF.

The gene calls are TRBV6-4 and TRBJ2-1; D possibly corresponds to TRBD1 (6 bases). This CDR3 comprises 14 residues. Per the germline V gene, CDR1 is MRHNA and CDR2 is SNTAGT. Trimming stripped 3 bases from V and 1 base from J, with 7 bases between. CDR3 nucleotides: TGTGCCAGCAGTGAGGACAGATCCTACAATGAGCAGTTCTTC. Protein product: CASSEDRSYNEQFF.

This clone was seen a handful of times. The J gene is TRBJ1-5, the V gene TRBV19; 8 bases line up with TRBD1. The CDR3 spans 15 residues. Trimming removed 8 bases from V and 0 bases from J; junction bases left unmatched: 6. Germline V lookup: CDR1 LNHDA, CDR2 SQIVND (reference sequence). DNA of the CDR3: TGTGCCAGTGGACAGGGAGGGGGTAGCAATCAGCCCCAGCATTTT. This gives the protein CASGQGGGSNQPQHF.